The text below deals with one T cell receptor beta chain. The V gene end was trimmed by 6 bases and the J gene end by 5 bases; junction bases not matched to a gene: 18. The CDR3 is 17 residues long. CDR1 and CDR2 (germline): WSHSY, SAAADI. The data originate from a study of T cells of healthy individuals. TCRdb reanalysed the 5' RACE reads using MiXCR and keeps one entry per CDR3 protein. Of fewer than 70,000 distinct CDR3 sequences listed, roughly 15% are singletons. The V call is TRBV10-2, the J call TRBJ1-1; TRBD1 matches at 7 bases. This receptor was identified in a human donor in good health. In DNA form, the CDR3 reads TGCGCCAGCAGAAACCCGGGACACCCAGGGGGAAGGACTGAAGCTTTCTTT. Translation gives CASRNPGHPGGRTEAFF.